This T cell receptor beta chain was sequenced in a study of shared clonotypes between healthy human individuals. As handled by the study authors: Quality scores were absent from the junction-only immunoSEQ sequences, so filtering differed. This table comes from immunoSEQ multiplex PCR, and its TCRdb copy is limited to in-frame clones, with some not included. V and J calls and clone size are given by that table; D and trimming were obtained from the DNA. The table records around 940,000 clones, approximately 80% of them present only once. Only one count was recorded for this clone. What it recognizes is unknown. A read error is possible here, since a much larger clone lies one base away. General study points: Donors were few, which limited the genetic and exposure-history diversity represented. Only blood was sampled; tissue repertoires likely differ. The expectation was that sequencing depth would affect clonotype sharing among donors.

V shed 4 bases and J shed 1 base, with 9 bases lying between them. This CDR3 region has 14 residues. The germline gives CDR1 MNHNS, CDR2 SASEGT. This chain connects TRBV6-1 to TRBJ2-3, with D possibly matching TRBD1 (6 bases). Sequences were obtained from memory CD4+ T cells sorted from blood. Subset given: CD45RA-negative fraction. This receptor was obtained from a man in his late teens or twenties in good health. CDR3 sequence (DNA): TGTGCCAGCAGTGCCCGACAGGGCACAGATACGCAGTATTTT. Translation gives CASSARQGTDTQYF.